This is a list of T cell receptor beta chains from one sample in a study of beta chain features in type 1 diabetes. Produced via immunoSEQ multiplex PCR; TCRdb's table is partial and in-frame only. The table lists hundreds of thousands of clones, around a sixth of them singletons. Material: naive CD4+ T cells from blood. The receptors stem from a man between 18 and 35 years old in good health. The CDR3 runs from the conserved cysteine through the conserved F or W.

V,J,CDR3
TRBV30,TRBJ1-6,CAWSPGSTLHF
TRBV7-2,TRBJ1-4,CASSSRTNEKLFF
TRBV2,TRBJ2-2,CASSQEDTGELFF
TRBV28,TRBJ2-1,CASRASFDEQFF
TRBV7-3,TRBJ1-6,CASSIGNSPLHF
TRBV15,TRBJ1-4,CATSSQRTSNEKLFF
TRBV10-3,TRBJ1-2,CAISGAREIHGYTF
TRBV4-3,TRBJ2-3,CASSQRLAGTDTQYF
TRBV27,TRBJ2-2,CASSFGSRGQHTGELFF
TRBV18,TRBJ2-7,CASSPTARGEQYF
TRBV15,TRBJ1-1,CATSSGWNTEAFF
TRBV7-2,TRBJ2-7,CASSSPGQGGAYEQYF